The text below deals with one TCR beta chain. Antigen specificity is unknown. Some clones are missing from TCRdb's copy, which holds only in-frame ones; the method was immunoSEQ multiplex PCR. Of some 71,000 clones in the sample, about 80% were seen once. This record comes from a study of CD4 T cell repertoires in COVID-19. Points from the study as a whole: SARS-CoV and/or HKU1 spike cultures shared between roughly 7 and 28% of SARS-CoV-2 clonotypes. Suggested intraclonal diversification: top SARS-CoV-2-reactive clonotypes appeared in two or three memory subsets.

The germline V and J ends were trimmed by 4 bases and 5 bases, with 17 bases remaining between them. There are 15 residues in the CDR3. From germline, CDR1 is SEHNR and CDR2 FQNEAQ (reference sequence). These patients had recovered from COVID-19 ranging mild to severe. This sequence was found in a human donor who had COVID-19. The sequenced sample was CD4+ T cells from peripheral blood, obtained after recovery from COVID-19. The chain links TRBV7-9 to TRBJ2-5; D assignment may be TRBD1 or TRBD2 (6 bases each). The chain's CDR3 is CASSSRDQGRETQYF. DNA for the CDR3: TGTGCCAGCAGCTCCCGGGACCAGGGGAGGGAGACCCAGTACTTC.